The 5 T cell receptor beta chains in this list originate from one sample, sequenced in a study of cytomegalovirus exposure and HLA in healthy donors. PCR amplification relied on 60 Vbeta primers (plus 13 Jbeta primers). Assay used: immunoSEQ multiplex PCR; TCRdb lists only in-frame clones, some missing. The sample holds roughly 90,000 clones, 70% to 85% seen once. Source material: PBMCs. These receptor sequences come from a man under 40 in good health and CMV-seropositive.

Here the CDR3 DNA reads TGTGCCAGTAGTATGAGTTTACAAGAGACCCAGTACTTC. It yields the protein CASSMSLQETQYF. The chain joins TRBV19 to TRBJ2-5; the D is unclear. V was trimmed by 3 bases and J by 2 bases, leaving 7 bases between them. Germline V gene lookup returns CDR1 LNHDA and CDR2 SQIVND (reference sequence). The CDR3 consists of 13 residues.

This clone was seen more than once but under ten times. The rearrangement joins TRBV4-1 to TRBJ2-7, with a tentative D call TRBD2 (5 bases). Per the germline V gene, CDR1 is MGHRA and CDR2 is YSYEKL. Trimming pared 5 bases from V and 4 bases from J, leaving 12 bases between. The CDR3 has 13 residues. Here the CDR3 DNA reads TGCGCCAGCAGCTTTGGACTTATTTACGAGCAGTACTTC. Translation gives CASSFGLIYEQYF.

This clone occurred once. The J gene is TRBJ2-3, the V gene TRBV18; weak D call: TRBD2 (6 bases). V dropped 3 bases and J dropped 3 bases, with 13 bases sitting between them. This CDR3 is built from 15 residues. Germline CDR1 and CDR2: KGHSH and LQKENI. The CDR3 loop is CASSPAGRTTDTQYF. Written as DNA, the CDR3 is TGTGCCAGCTCACCGGCAGGGAGGACGACAGATACGCAGTATTTT.

The gene calls are TRBV5-1 and TRBJ1-4; maybe TRBD1 (6 bases). CDR3 length equals 16 residues. Germline V gives CDR1 SGHRS, CDR2 YFSETQ. Between the trimmed V and J ends, which lost 3 bases and 1 base, there was a span of 13 bases. CDR3 in amino acids: CASSYEVGQTNEKLFF. The CDR3, as DNA: TGCGCCAGCAGCTACGAGGTGGGACAAACTAATGAAAAACTGTTTTTT.

This chain connects TRBV18 to TRBJ2-1, with 11 bases fitting TRBD2. V dropped 3 bases and J dropped 0; count of bases not matched to a gene: 7. This CDR3 is built from 18 residues. In germline, CDR1 is KGHSH, CDR2 LQKENI. CDR3: CASSPGTSGGSSYNEQFF. The CDR3 region has the DNA TGTGCCAGCTCACCCGGGACTAGCGGAGGGAGCTCCTACAATGAGCAGTTCTTC.